This TCR beta chain was sequenced during a study of glioma-infiltrating T cells. Study-wide points: Tissue and blood shared very few CDR3 sequences.

The iRepertoire nested amplicon-rescue multiplex PCR amplified TCR alpha and beta CDR3s from RNA. For one-step reverse transcription and amplification, about 90-450 ng of tissue mRNA or PBMC total RNA was used. MiXCR, run by TCRdb on the multiplex PCR reads, gives a single entry per CDR3 protein. The table records around 130,000 distinct CDR3 sequences, 20% to 25% of them present only once. This clonotype was observed a handful of times. Its antigen is as yet unknown. The CDR3 spans 13 residues. Per germline, CDR1 WNHNN and CDR2 SYGVQD (reference sequence). The V segment lost 10 bases and the J segment 9 bases; nucleotides outside the gene matches: 10.

The gene calls are TRBV10-1 and TRBJ2-1, with 9 bases identical to TRBD1. Material: glioma tissue, nonneoplastic brain tissue, or PBMCs (not recorded which). This TCR was sampled from a human donor with low-grade glioma or glioblastoma, undergoing nonglioma brain surgery, or in good health (not recorded which). CDR3: CATQRDRVSEQFF. The DNA for the CDR3 is TGCGCCACCCAAAGGGACAGGGTCAGTGAGCAGTTCTTC.